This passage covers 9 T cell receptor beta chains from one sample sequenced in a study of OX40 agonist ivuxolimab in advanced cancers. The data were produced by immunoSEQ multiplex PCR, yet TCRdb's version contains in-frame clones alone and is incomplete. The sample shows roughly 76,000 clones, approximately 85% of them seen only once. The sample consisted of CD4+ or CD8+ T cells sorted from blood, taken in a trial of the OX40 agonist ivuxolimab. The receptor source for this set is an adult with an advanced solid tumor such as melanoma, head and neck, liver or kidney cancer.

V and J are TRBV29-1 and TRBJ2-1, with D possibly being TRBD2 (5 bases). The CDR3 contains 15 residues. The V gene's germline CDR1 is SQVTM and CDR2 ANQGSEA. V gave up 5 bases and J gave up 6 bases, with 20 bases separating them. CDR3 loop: CSVYPGLRLSNEQFF. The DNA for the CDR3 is TGCAGCGTTTACCCCGGACTTCGGCTGAGCAATGAGCAGTTCTTC.

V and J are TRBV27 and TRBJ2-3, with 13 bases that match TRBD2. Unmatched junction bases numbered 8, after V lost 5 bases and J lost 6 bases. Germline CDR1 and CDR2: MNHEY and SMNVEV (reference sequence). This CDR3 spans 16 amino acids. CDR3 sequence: CASSPLAGGPSDTQYF. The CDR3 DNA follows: TGTGCCAGCAGTCCACTAGCGGGAGGGCCCTCGGATACGCAGTATTTT.

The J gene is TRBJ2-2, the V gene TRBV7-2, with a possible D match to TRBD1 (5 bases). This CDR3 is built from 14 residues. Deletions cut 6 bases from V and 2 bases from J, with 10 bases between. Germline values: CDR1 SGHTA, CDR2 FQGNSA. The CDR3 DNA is TGTGCCAGCAGGGGGCGGCTTAACACCGGGGAGCTGTTTTTT. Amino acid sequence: CASRGRLNTGELFF.

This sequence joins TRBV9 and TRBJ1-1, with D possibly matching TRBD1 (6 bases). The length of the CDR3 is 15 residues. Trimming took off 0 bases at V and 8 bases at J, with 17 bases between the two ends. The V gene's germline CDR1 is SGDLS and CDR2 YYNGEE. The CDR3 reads CASSVGAGWGAEAFF. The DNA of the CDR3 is TGTGCCAGCAGCGTAGGAGCGGGCTGGGGGGCGGAAGCTTTCTTT. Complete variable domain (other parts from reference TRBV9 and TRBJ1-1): DSGVTQTPKHLITATGQRVTLRCSPRSGDLSVYWYQQSLDQGLQFLIQYYNGEERAKGNILERFSAQQFPDLHSELNLSSLELGDSALYFCASSVGAGWGAEAFFGQGTRLTVV.

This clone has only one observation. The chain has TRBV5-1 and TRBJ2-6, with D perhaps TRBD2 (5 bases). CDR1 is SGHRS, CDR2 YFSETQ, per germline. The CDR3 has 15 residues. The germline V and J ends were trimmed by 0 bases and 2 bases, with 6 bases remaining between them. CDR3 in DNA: TGCGCCAGCAGCTTGGGAGGGACTGGGGCCAACGTCCTGACTTTC. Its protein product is CASSLGGTGANVLTF.

CDR3: CASSFPGAGGHTQYF. The CDR3 coding sequence is TGTGCCAGCAGCTTCCCCGGGGCGGGGGGCCATACGCAGTATTTT. The chain carries TRBV7-2 and TRBJ2-3, with 8 bases fitting TRBD2. Germline assignment: CDR1 SGHTA and CDR2 FQGNSA. CDR3 length equals 15 residues. V dropped 3 bases and J dropped 7; count of bases not matched to a gene: 9.

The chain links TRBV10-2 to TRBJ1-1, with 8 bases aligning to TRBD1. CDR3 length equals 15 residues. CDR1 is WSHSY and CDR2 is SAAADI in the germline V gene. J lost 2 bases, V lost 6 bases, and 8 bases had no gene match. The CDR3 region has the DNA TGCGCCAGCAGGGTCTCGACAGGGGCCAACACTGAAGCTTTCTTT. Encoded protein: CASRVSTGANTEAFF.

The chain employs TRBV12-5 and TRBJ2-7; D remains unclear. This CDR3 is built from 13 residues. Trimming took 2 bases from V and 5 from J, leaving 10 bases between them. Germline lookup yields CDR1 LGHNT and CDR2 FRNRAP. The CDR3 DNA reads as TGTGCTAGTGGTTTGACCTGGGGTGACGAGCAGTACTTC. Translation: CASGLTWGDEQYF.

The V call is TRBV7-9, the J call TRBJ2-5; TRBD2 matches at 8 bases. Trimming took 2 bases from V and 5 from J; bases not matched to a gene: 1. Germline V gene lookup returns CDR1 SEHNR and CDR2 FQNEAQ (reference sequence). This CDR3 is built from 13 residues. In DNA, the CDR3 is TGTGCCAGCAGCTTAAGCGGGAGTGAGACCCAGTACTTC. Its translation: CASSLSGSETQYF.